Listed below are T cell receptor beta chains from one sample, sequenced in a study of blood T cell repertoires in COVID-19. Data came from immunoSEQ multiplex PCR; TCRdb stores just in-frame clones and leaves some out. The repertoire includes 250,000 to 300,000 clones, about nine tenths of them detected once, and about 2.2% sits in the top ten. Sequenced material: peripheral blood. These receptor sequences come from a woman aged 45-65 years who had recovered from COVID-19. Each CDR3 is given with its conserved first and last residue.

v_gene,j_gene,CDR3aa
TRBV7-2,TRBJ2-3,CASSLGSRVSSTDTQYF
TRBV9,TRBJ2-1,CASSVAGLALSYNEQFF
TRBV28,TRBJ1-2,CASSTPYRDATNYGYTF
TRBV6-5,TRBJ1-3,CASRAYSNTIYF
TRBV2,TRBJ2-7,CASRGQGPEQYF
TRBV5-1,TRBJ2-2,CASSPHRWRLASTGELFF
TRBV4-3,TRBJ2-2,CASSQDLLANTGELFF
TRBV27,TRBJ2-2,CASSRTGSVPGELFF
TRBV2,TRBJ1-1,CASTAGQATEAFF
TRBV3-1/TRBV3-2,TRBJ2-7,CASSQGNGMSEEQYF
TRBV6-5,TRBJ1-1,CASTRRPGQGEAFF
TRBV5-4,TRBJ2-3,CASSTKKRGQFGTDTQYF
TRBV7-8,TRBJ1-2,CASSLASDRGGYGYTF
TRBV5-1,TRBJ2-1,CASSATSSPHNEQFF
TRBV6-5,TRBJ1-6,CASSRSAKYSPLHF
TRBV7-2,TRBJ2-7,CASSIGRAVGYEQYF
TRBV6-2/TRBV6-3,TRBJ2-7,CASSYSPDITYEQYF
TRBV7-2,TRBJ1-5,CASSLDGRGHYSNQPQHF
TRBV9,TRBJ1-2,CASSRSLGQSDGYTF
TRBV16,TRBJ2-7,CASSRGQLPSYEQYF
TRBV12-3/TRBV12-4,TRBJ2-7,CASREGDSQIQYF
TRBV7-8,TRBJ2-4,CASSLGSGKKNIQYF
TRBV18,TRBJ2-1,CASSQGLAGDYPYNEQFF
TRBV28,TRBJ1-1,CASSSAGTGGRNTEAFF
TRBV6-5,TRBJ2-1,CASSPAGGSNEQFF
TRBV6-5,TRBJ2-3,CASSYGAYTDTQYF
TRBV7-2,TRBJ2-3,CASSLLLAGVSDTQYF
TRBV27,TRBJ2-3,CASSLLAPQGADTQYF
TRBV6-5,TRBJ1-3,CASSYNRGTTGNTIYF
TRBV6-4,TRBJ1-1,CASSPGLLSTEAFF
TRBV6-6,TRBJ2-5,CASSYPGLGRETQYF
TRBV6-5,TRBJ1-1,CASSQRQGGGTEAFF
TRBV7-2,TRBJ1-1,CASSSTGTGATEAFF
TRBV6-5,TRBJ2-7,CASNRRGGSHEQYF
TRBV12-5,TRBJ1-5,CASGLVTGVHQPQHF
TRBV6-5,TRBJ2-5,CASSYFSSGIQETQYF
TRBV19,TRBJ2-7,CASSINTYEQYF
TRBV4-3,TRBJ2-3,CASSQDIGQGTDTQYF
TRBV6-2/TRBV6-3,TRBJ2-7,CASSYSGGSYEQYF
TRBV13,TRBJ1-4,CASSSRGLEKLFF
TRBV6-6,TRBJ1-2,CASSRDRSGYTF
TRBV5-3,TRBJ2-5,CARSLPGLFETQYF
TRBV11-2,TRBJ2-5,CASSLAPETQYF
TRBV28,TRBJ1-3,CASSSPGQTKNTIYF
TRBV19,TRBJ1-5,CASRSPAGSGLNSNQPQHF
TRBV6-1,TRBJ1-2,CASSERAGGGSGYTF
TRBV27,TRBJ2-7,CASRRGSFPSYEQYF
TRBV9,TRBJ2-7,CASSRGDRGRYEQYF
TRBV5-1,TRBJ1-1,CASSPTSAAEAFF
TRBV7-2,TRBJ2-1,CASSLRGRDVGEQFF
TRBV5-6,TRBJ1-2,CASSRYGTGDYGYTF
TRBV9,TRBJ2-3,CASTRRGTDTQYF
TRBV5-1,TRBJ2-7,CASSPQGLSSYEQYF
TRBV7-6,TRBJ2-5,CASSLGSGGASTQYF
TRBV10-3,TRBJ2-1,CAISESTSGRGEQFF